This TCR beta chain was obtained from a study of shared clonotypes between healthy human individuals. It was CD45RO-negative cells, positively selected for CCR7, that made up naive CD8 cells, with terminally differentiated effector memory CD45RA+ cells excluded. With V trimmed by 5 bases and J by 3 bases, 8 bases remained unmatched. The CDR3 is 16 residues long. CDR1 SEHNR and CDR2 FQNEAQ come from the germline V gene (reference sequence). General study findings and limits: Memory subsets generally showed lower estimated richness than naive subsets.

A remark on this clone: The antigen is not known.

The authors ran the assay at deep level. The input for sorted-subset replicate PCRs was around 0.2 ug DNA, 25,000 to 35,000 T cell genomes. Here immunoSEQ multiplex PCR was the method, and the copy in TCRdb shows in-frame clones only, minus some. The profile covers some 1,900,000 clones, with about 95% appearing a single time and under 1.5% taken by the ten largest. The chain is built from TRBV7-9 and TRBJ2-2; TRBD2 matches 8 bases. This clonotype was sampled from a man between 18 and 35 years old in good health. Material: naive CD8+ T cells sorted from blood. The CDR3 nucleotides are TGTGCCAGCAGCCCCACTAGCGGAATACACACCGGGGAGCTGTTTTTT. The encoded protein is CASSPTSGIHTGELFF.